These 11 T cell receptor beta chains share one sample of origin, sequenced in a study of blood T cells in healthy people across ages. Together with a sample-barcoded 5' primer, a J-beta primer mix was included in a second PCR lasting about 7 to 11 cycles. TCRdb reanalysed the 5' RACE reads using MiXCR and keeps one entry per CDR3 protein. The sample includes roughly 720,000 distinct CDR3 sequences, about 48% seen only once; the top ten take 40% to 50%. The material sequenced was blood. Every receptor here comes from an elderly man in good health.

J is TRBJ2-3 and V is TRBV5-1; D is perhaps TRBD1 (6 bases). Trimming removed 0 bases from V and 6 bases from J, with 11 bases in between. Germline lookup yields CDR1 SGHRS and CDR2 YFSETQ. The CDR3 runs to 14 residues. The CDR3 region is CASSLGTVFDTQYF. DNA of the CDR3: TGCGCCAGCAGCTTGGGGACAGTCTTCGATACGCAGTATTTT.

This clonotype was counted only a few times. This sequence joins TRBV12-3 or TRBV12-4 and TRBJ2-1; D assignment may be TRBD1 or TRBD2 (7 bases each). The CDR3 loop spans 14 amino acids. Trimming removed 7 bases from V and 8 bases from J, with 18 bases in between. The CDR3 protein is CASTRGGGTDEQFF. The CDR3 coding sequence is TGTGCCAGCACCAGGGGGGGAGGGACGGATGAGCAGTTCTTC.

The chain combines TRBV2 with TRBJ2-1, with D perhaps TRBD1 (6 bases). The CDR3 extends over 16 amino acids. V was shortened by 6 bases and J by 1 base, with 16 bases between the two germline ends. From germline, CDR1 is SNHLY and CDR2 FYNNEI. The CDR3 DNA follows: TGTGCCAGCAGGGCCGAGGGGGATGGGTCCTACAATGAGCAGTTCTTC. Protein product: CASRAEGDGSYNEQFF.

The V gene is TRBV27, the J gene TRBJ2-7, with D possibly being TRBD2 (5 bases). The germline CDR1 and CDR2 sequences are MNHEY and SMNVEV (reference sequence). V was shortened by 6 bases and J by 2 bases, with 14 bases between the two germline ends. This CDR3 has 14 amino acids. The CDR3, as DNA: TGTGCCAGCAGCCCCCTCGGACTTCCCTACGAGCAGTACTTC. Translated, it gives CASSPLGLPYEQYF.

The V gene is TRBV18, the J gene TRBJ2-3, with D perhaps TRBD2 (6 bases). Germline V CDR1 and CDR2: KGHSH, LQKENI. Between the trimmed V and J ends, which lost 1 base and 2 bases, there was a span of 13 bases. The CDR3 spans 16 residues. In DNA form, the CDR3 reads TGTGCCAGCTCACCACTTGCCGCGGGGAACACAGATACGCAGTATTTT. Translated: CASSPLAAGNTDTQYF.

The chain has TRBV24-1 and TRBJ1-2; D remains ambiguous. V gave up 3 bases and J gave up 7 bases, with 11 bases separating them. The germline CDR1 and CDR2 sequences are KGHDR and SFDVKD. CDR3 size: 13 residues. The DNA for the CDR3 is TGTGCCACCAGTGATCCTCGGACCCGTGGCTACACCTTC. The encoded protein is CATSDPRTRGYTF.

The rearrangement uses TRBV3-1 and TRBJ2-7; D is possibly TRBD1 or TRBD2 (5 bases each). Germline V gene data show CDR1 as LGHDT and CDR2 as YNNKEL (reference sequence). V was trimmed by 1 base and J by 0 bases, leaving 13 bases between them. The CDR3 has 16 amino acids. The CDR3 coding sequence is TGTGCCAGCAGCCAAGTCCTGGGACGGAACTCCTACGAGCAGTACTTC. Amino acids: CASSQVLGRNSYEQYF.

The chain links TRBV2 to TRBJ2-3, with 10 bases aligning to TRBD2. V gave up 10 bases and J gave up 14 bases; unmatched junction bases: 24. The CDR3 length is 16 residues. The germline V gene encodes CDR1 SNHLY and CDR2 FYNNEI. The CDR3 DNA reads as TGTGCCACCACCGGGACTAGCGAGGAGGGTCACAGATACGCGTATTTT. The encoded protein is CATTGTSEEGHRYAYF.

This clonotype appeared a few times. CDR3 in DNA: TGCAGTGCTAGAGATCATGGCTACACCTTC. It encodes CSARDHGYTF. This chain joins TRBV20-1 and TRBJ1-2, with no clear D. Per germline, CDR1 DFQATT and CDR2 SNEGSKA (reference sequence). This CDR3 comprises 10 residues. V was cut by 0 bases and J by 6 bases, with 2 bases left in between.

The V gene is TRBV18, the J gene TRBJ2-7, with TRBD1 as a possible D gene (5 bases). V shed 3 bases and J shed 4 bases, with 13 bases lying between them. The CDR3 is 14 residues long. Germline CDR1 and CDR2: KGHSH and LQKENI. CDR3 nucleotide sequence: TGTGCCAGCTCACCGATAAGGGGATGGTACGAGCAGTACTTC. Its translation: CASSPIRGWYEQYF.

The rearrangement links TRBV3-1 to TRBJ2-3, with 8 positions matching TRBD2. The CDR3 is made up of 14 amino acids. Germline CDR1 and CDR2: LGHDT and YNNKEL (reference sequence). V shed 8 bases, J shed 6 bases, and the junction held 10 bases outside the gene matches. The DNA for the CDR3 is TGTGCCAGCGCACGGGTAGCGGGGACCGATACGCAGTATTTT. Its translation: CASARVAGTDTQYF.